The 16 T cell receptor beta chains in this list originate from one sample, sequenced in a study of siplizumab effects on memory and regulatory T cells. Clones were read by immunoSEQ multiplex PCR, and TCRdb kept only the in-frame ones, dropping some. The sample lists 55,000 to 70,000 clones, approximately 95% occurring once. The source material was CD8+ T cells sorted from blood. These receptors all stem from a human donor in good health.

CDR3 bases: TGTGCCAGCAGCGCCGGACTAGCGGCCCTGAGCACAGATACGCAGTATTTT. Its translation is CASSAGLAALSTDTQYF. The J gene is TRBJ2-3, the V gene TRBV7-8; 10 nucleotides agree with TRBD2. This CDR3 spans 17 amino acids. Germline V CDR1 and CDR2: SGHVS, FQNEAQ. J gave up 0 bases and V 5 bases, and 8 bases lay outside the gene matches. Together with reference TRBV7-8 and TRBJ2-3, the CDR3 gives the full variable domain: GAGVSQSPRYKVAKRGQDVALRCDPISGHVSLFWYQQALGQGPEFLTYFQNEAQLDKSGLPSDRFFAERPEGSVSTLKIQRTQQEDSAVYLCASSAGLAALSTDTQYFGPGTRLTVL.

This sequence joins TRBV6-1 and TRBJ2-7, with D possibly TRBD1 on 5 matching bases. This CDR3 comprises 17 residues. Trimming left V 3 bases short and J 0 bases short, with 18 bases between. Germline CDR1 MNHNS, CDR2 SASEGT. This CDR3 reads CASSEDLTEFSSYEQYF. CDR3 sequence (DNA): TGTGCCAGCAGTGAGGACCTGACAGAATTTTCCTCCTACGAGCAGTACTTC.

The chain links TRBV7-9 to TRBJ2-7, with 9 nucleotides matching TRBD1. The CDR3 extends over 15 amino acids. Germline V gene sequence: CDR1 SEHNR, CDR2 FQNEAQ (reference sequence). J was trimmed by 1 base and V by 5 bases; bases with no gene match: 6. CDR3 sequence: CASSGTGGRSYEQYF. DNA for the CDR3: TGTGCCAGCAGCGGAACAGGGGGCAGATCCTACGAGCAGTACTTC.

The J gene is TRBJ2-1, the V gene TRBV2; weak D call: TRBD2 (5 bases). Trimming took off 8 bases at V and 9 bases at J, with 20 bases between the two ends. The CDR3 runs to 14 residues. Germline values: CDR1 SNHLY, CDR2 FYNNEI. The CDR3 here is CASLNLSGRAEQFF. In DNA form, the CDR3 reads TGTGCCAGCCTAAATCTCTCGGGAAGGGCTGAGCAGTTCTTC.

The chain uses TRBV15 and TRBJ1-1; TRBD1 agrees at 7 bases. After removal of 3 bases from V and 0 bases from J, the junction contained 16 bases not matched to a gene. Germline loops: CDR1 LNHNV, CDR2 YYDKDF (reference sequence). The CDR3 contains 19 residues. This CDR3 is CATSSPHEGALRMNTEAFF. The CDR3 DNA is TGTGCCACCAGCAGCCCCCACGAGGGGGCCCTGAGAATGAACACTGAAGCTTTCTTT.

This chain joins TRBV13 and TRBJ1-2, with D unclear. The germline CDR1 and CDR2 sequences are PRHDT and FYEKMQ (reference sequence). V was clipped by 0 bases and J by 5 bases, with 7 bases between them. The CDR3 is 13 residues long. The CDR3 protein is CASSLGDTYGYTF. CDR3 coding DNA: TGTGCCAGCAGCTTAGGAGATACGTATGGCTACACCTTC.

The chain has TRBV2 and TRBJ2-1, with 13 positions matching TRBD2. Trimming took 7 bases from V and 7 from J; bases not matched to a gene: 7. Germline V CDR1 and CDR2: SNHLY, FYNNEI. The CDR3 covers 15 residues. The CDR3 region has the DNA TGTGCCAGCAACGGACTAGCGGGAGAAAAAAATGAGCAGTTCTTC. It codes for CASNGLAGEKNEQFF.

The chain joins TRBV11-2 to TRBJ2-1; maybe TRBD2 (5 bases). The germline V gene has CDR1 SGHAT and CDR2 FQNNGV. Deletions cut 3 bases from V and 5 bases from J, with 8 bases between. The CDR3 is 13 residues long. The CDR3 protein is CASSFSGNNEQFF. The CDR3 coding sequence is TGTGCCAGCAGCTTCTCCGGGAACAATGAGCAGTTCTTC.

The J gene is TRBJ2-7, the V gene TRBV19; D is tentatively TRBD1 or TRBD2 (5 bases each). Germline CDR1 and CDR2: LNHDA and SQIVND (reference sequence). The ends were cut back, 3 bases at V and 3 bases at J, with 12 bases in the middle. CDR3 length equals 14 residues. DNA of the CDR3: TGTGCCAGTAGTATTGACAGCGGAGACTACGAGCAGTACTTC. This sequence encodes CASSIDSGDYEQYF.

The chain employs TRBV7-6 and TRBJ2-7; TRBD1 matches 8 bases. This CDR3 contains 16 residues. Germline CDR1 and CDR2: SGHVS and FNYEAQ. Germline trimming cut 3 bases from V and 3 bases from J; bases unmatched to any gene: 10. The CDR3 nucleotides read TGTGCCAGCAGCTTGTTTCTTGGACAGGGAGACTACGAGCAGTACTTC. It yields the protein CASSLFLGQGDYEQYF. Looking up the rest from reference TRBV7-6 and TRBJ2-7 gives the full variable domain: GAGVSQSPRYKVTKRGQDVALRCDPISGHVSLYWYRQALGQGPEFLTYFNYEAQQDKSGLPNDRFSAERPEGSISTLTIQRTEQRDSAMYRCASSLFLGQGDYEQYFGPGTRLTVT.

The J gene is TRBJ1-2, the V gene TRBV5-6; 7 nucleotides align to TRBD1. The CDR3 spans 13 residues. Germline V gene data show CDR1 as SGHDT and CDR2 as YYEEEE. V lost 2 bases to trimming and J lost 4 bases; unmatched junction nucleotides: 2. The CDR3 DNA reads TGTGCCAGCAGCTTCGGGACAGCCTATGGCTACACCTTC. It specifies CASSFGTAYGYTF.

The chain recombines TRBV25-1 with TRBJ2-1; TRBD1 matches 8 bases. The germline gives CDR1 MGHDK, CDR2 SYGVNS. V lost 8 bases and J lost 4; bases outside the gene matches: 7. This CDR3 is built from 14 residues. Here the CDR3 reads CASQWTGLYNEQFF. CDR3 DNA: TGTGCCAGCCAATGGACAGGGCTATACAATGAGCAGTTCTTC.

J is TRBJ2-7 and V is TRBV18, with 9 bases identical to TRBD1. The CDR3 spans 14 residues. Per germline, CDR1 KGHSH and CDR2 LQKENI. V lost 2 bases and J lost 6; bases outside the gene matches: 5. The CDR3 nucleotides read TGTGCCAGCTCACCAGGGACAGGGCCCATCGAGCAGTACTTC. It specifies CASSPGTGPIEQYF.

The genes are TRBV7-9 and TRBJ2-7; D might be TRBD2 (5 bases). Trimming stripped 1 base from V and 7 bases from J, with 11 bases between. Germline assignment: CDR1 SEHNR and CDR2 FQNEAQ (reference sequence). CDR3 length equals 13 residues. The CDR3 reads CASSLVLVGEQYF. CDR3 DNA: TGTGCCAGCAGCTTAGTACTAGTAGGTGAGCAGTACTTC.

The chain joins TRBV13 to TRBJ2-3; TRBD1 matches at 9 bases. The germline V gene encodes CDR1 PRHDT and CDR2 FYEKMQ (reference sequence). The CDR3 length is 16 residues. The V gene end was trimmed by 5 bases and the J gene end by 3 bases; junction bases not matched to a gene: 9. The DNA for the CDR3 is TGTGCCAGCAGCCGTCGGACAGGGGAGTGGACAGATACGCAGTATTTT. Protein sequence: CASSRRTGEWTDTQYF.

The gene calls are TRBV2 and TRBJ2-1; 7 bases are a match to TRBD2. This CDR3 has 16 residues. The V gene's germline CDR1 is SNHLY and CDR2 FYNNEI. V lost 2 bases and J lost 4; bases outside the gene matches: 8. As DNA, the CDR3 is TGTGCCAGCAGTGAAACCCGCCTAGCGGAATACAATGAGCAGTTCTTC. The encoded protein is CASSETRLAEYNEQFF.